Presented here are 32 T cell receptor beta chains from one specimen sequenced in a study of graft-versus-host responses after intestinal transplantation. The antigens of these receptors remain unknown. The repertoire was sequenced with immunoSEQ multiplex PCR; TCRdb's copy has only in-frame clones and lacks some. The sample records more than 95,000 clones, roughly 93% being singletons. The material sequenced was unstimulated CD8+ T cells sorted from spleen or lymph node cells, taken before intestinal transplant. These receptor sequences come from a human donor who received an intestinal transplant.

A single count supports this clone. The chain recombines TRBV6-1 with TRBJ2-5; 9 bases fit TRBD2. Germline CDR1 is MNHNS and CDR2 is SASEGT. The CDR3 contains 15 residues. Germline trimming cut 6 bases from V and 4 bases from J; bases unmatched to any gene: 9. In nucleotides, the CDR3 is TGTGCCAGCAGGGAGGCGGGGGGGCCAGCAGAGACCCAGTACTTC. Translated: CASREAGGPAETQYF.

This rearrangement joins TRBV9 to TRBJ2-7, with D perhaps matching TRBD1 (6 bases). This CDR3 has 14 amino acids. Germline CDR1 and CDR2: SGDLS and YYNGEE. Deletions cut 3 bases from V and 4 bases from J, with 14 bases between. The CDR3 DNA reads as TGTGCCAGCAGCGAACAGGGTGAGGGATACGAGCAGTACTTC. This gives the protein CASSEQGEGYEQYF.

This chain links TRBV27 with TRBJ2-7; tentatively, D is TRBD2 (6 bases). V lost 11 bases and J lost 4, with 12 bases in between. In germline, CDR1 is MNHEY, CDR2 SMNVEV (reference sequence). The CDR3 length is 11 residues. In DNA, the CDR3 is TGTGCCGGCGGAGGGGTTTACGAGCAGTACTTC. Translating it yields CAGGGVYEQYF.

The gene calls are TRBV7-8 and TRBJ1-6, with a tentative D call TRBD1 (5 bases). Germline V gives CDR1 SGHVS, CDR2 FQNEAQ. V lost 4 bases to trimming and J lost 3 bases, with 13 bases between them. The CDR3 is 16 residues long. CDR3 DNA sequence: TGTGCCAGCAGCTCGGCCGGGGGAGTCTATAATTCACCCCTCCACTTT. It codes for CASSSAGGVYNSPLHF.

Note on this clone: Germline is not matched at one junction end, which may reflect a read error. Other DNA variants within this sample encode the same CDR3. V usage is TRBV5-6 and J usage is TRBJ2-2; possible D gene TRBD2, 5 bases. In germline, CDR1 is SGHDT, CDR2 YYEEEE. The length of the CDR3 is 13 residues. The CDR3: CASSLVITGELFF. The CDR3 region has the DNA TGTGCCAGCAGCTTGGTGATCACCGGGGAGCTGTTTTTC.

The rearrangement joins TRBV5-1 to TRBJ1-1; 7 bases line up with TRBD1. This CDR3 comprises 16 residues. The junction had 9 bases not matched to a gene; V was cut back by 4 bases and J by 0 bases. From germline, CDR1 is SGHRS and CDR2 YFSETQ. The CDR3 nucleotides read TGCGCCAGCAGCCCGACACAGGGGTCGGTGAACACTGAAGCTTTCTTT. Amino acid sequence: CASSPTQGSVNTEAFF.

The chain links TRBV4-1 to TRBJ2-7, with 7 bases lining up with TRBD1. The germline gives CDR1 MGHRA, CDR2 YSYEKL. The V segment lost 4 bases and the J segment 3 bases; nucleotides outside the gene matches: 15. This CDR3 spans 17 amino acids. The CDR3 spells CASSPGQYNFEDYEQYF. CDR3 in DNA: TGCGCCAGCAGCCCGGGACAGTATAACTTCGAGGACTACGAGCAGTACTTC.

This chain connects TRBV6-5 to TRBJ1-2, with D tentatively TRBD1 (6 bases). This CDR3 has 14 residues. Trimming cost V 2 bases and J 3 bases, with 10 bases left between them. Germline loops: CDR1 MNHEY, CDR2 SVGAGI. The CDR3 protein is CASSYRGADYGYTF. CDR3 nucleotide sequence: TGTGCCAGCAGTTACCGGGGGGCTGACTATGGCTACACCTTC.

DNA for the CDR3: TGTGCCAGCAGCTTAACTCCTCCCGGGGAGGTAATAGCCAAAAACATTCAGTACTTC. This sequence encodes CASSLTPPGEVIAKNIQYF. The chain joins TRBV11-2 to TRBJ2-4; possibly TRBD2 for D (6 bases). Per germline, CDR1 SGHAT and CDR2 FQNNGV. The CDR3 length is 19 residues. The V and J ends lost 2 bases and 0 bases respectively, with 20 bases between them.

This chain links TRBV19 with TRBJ2-5, with 12 bases matching TRBD2. The CDR3 runs to 19 residues. V lost 4 bases and J lost 4; bases outside the gene matches: 16. The germline V gene has CDR1 LNHDA and CDR2 SQIVND (reference sequence). This chain's CDR3 is CASSTSYLAGGLPPETQYF. Written as DNA, the CDR3 is TGTGCCAGTAGTACCTCCTATCTAGCGGGGGGGCTCCCTCCAGAGACCCAGTACTTC.

This clone was recorded only once. The gene calls are TRBV29-1 and TRBJ2-5; D remains unclear. The CDR3 has 13 residues. V was cut by 8 bases and J by 7 bases, with 20 bases left in between. Germline assignment: CDR1 SQVTM and CDR2 ANQGSEA. CDR3 loop: CSLPGSEWGTQYF. In DNA, the CDR3 is TGCAGCTTACCGGGCTCGGAGTGGGGGACCCAGTACTTC.

The chain combines TRBV27 with TRBJ1-6; D is ambiguous. Trimming cost V 8 bases and J 1 base, with 6 bases left between them. This CDR3 has 13 amino acids. Per the germline V gene, CDR1 is MNHEY and CDR2 is SMNVEV (reference sequence). For the CDR3, the DNA is TGTGCCAGCTCGTGGTCCTATAATTCACCCCTCCACTTT. Amino acids: CASSWSYNSPLHF.

The chain joins TRBV30 to TRBJ2-7; 8 nucleotides agree with TRBD1. The trim removed 3 bases at V and 3 bases at J, leaving 1 base unmatched. This CDR3 region has 12 residues. The V gene's germline CDR1 is GTSNPN and CDR2 SVGIG (reference sequence). In nucleotides, the CDR3 is TGTGCCTGGAGCACAGGGGGCTACGAGCAGTACTTC. Protein: CAWSTGGYEQYF.

This chain links TRBV6-6 with TRBJ2-3, with D hard to call. This CDR3 is built from 13 residues. V dropped 2 bases and J dropped 2 bases, with 5 bases sitting between them. The germline CDR1 and CDR2 sequences are MNHNY and SVGAGI (reference sequence). The CDR3 sequence: CASSYGVTDTQYF. DNA of the CDR3: TGTGCCAGCAGTTACGGGGTCACAGATACGCAGTATTTT.

This chain joins TRBV27 and TRBJ1-5; no firm D call. Germline values: CDR1 MNHEY, CDR2 SMNVEV (reference sequence). CDR3 length: 14 residues. Trimming stripped 0 bases from V and 3 bases from J, with 6 bases between. CDR3 sequence: CASSLSGHNQPQHF. CDR3 coding DNA: TGTGCCAGCAGTTTATCAGGGCACAATCAGCCCCAGCATTTT.

This clone was detected only once. The rearrangement uses TRBV19 and TRBJ2-7, with TRBD1 matching 8 bases. Trimming at V came to 1 base and at J to 2 bases, leaving 4 bases not matched to a gene. This CDR3 spans 15 amino acids. Germline CDR1 is LNHDA and CDR2 is SQIVND (reference sequence). The CDR3 sequence is CASSIGAGGTYEQYF. The CDR3 nucleotides are TGTGCCAGTAGTATAGGGGCAGGGGGCACCTACGAGCAGTACTTC.

In this sample, this clone turned up once. This chain joins TRBV9 and TRBJ2-6; 8 positions agree with TRBD2. Germline values: CDR1 SGDLS, CDR2 YYNGEE. The trim removed 1 base at V and 8 bases at J, leaving 11 bases unmatched. This CDR3 region has 17 residues. CDR3 residues: CASSVRPGGQSSNVLTF. CDR3 DNA: TGTGCCAGCAGCGTACGTCCGGGGGGGCAGTCGTCCAACGTCCTGACTTTC.

The chain joins TRBV11-2 to TRBJ1-4; perhaps TRBD1 as D (5 bases). The CDR3 covers 16 residues. Germline values: CDR1 SGHAT, CDR2 FQNNGV. V was pared by 4 bases and J by 7 bases, with 19 bases between. The CDR3 region has the DNA TGTGCCAGCAGCTCACAAATGGGGAGGGGCGGTGAAAAACTGTTTTTT. Its protein product is CASSSQMGRGGEKLFF.

The gene calls are TRBV2 and TRBJ2-2, with TRBD2 matching 13 bases. The CDR3 extends over 16 amino acids. Germline CDR1 and CDR2: SNHLY and FYNNEI. With 7 bases clipped from V and 2 bases from J, the junction kept 4 bases outside the gene matches. The CDR3 nucleotides read TGTGCCAGCACGACTAGCGGGGGGTCAAACACCGGGGAGCTGTTTTTT. Encoded protein: CASTTSGGSNTGELFF. The whole variable domain, remainder taken from reference TRBV2 and TRBJ2-2, is EPEVTQTPSHQVTQMGQEVILRCVPISNHLYFYWYRQILGQKVEFLVSFYNNEISEKSEIFDDQFSVERPDGSNFTLKIRSTKLEDSAMYFCASTTSGGSNTGELFFGEGSRLTVL.

The rearrangement links TRBV4-1 to TRBJ2-7; possibly TRBD2 for D (7 bases). The CDR3 runs 17 residues. Trimming pared 2 bases from V and 2 bases from J, leaving 19 bases between. Germline V gene data show CDR1 as MGHRA and CDR2 as YSYEKL. CDR3 DNA sequence: TGCGCCAGCAGCCAATCCCCGAGGGGGACTATTCCCTACGAGCAGTACTTC. Translated, it gives CASSQSPRGTIPYEQYF.

V is TRBV4-1 and J is TRBJ2-1; 10 bases map to TRBD2. Germline loops: CDR1 MGHRA, CDR2 YSYEKL. Trimming at V came to 1 base and at J to 8 bases, leaving 5 bases not matched to a gene. The length of the CDR3 is 15 residues. The CDR3 DNA is TGCGCCAGCAGCCAAGTAGTTAGCGGGGGGTATGAGCAGTTCTTC. Protein: CASSQVVSGGYEQFF.

The rearrangement links TRBV27 to TRBJ1-2; a possible D gene is TRBD1 (5 bases). Deletions cut 2 bases from V and 5 bases from J, with 12 bases between. This CDR3 spans 14 amino acids. Germline V gene data show CDR1 as MNHEY and CDR2 as SMNVEV (reference sequence). The CDR3 nucleotides are TGTGCCAGCAGTTTAGGGACGGGATCTTATGGCTACACCTTC. This translates into CASSLGTGSYGYTF.

The J gene is TRBJ1-2, the V gene TRBV29-1; a weak D match, TRBD1 (6 bases). The CDR3 contains 14 residues. Germline V gives CDR1 SQVTM, CDR2 ANQGSEA. Trimming removed 2 bases from V and 4 bases from J, with 14 bases in between. The CDR3 protein is CSVEQGTMGYGYTF. The CDR3, as DNA: TGCAGCGTTGAACAGGGGACTATGGGCTATGGCTACACCTTC.

This rearrangement joins TRBV27 to TRBJ2-7, with 9 bases fitting TRBD2. This CDR3 has 15 residues. CDR1 and CDR2 from the germline V gene are MNHEY and SMNVEV (reference sequence). Germline trimming cut 3 bases from V and 5 bases from J; bases unmatched to any gene: 8. Here the CDR3 reads CASSFVAGGPNEQYF. In DNA form, the CDR3 reads TGTGCCAGCAGTTTCGTTGCGGGGGGGCCCAACGAGCAGTACTTC.

The J gene is TRBJ2-1, the V gene TRBV7-8, with 9 nucleotides matching TRBD2. The trim removed 4 bases at V and 8 bases at J, leaving 6 bases unmatched. Looked up from germline, CDR1 is SGHVS and CDR2 is FQNEAQ. The CDR3 has 14 residues. CDR3 region: CASSYWTSEDEQFF. In DNA form, the CDR3 reads TGTGCCAGCAGCTATTGGACTAGCGAGGATGAGCAGTTCTTC.

This CDR3 reads CASRIGVTTEAFF. CDR3 bases: TGCGCCAGCAGGATTGGGGTGACGACTGAAGCTTTCTTT. The V gene is TRBV5-1, the J gene TRBJ1-1; D is uncertain. V was pared by 5 bases and J by 5 bases, with 13 bases between. Germline CDR1 is SGHRS and CDR2 is YFSETQ. The CDR3 covers 13 residues.

The chain joins TRBV29-1 to TRBJ2-3, with D perhaps TRBD1 or TRBD2 (6 bases each). Trimming cost V 3 bases and J 2 bases, with 21 bases left between them. This CDR3 is built from 17 residues. Germline V gives CDR1 SQVTM, CDR2 ANQGSEA. The chain's CDR3 is CSVDWYYPGAYTDTQYF. The CDR3 DNA sequence: TGCAGCGTTGATTGGTACTACCCGGGGGCATACACAGATACGCAGTATTTT.

The table lists this clone with a count of one. The chain employs TRBV5-6 and TRBJ2-7; 8 bases line up with TRBD2. This CDR3 is 14 amino acids long. V trimming: 6 bases; J trimming: 3 bases; junction bases outside the gene matches: 8. Germline V gives CDR1 SGHDT, CDR2 YYEEEE. CDR3 sequence reads: CASNLAGNLYEQYF. CDR3 nucleotides: TGTGCCAGCAACTTAGCGGGGAATCTCTACGAGCAGTACTTC.

The chain uses TRBV5-1 and TRBJ2-7; D unresolved. This CDR3 contains 12 residues. In germline, CDR1 is SGHRS, CDR2 YFSETQ. Trimming left V 0 bases short and J 6 bases short, with 7 bases between. The CDR3 DNA follows: TGCGCCAGCAGCTTGGGGCAGCGCGAGCAGTACTTC. Amino acids: CASSLGQREQYF.

Only one count was recorded for this clone. The genes are TRBV10-1 and TRBJ2-1; TRBD2 matches at 7 bases. Trimming at V came to 5 bases and at J to 5 bases, leaving 9 bases not matched to a gene. The CDR3 extends over 15 amino acids. The germline gives CDR1 WNHNN, CDR2 SYGVQD (reference sequence). CDR3 coding DNA: TGCGCCAGCAGTCACGCGGGGGACCCTAACAATGAGCAGTTCTTC. The encoded protein is CASSHAGDPNNEQFF.

The chain links TRBV30 to TRBJ2-2; D may be TRBD2 (5 bases). Trimming pared 5 bases from V and 3 bases from J, leaving 7 bases between. Germline V gene sequence: CDR1 GTSNPN, CDR2 SVGIG (reference sequence). The CDR3 is made up of 12 amino acids. Written as DNA, the CDR3 is TGTGCCTGGGACTACTACACCGGGGAGCTGTTTTTT. Its protein is CAWDYYTGELFF. Full variable domain (remainder filled in from reference TRBV30 and TRBJ2-2): SQTIHQWPATLVQPVGSPLSLECTVEGTSNPNLYWYRQAAGRGLQLLFYSVGIGQISSEVPQNLSASRPQDRQFILSSKKLLLSDSGFYLCAWDYYTGELFFGEGSRLTVL.

The chain carries TRBV18 and TRBJ2-3; 9 bases fit TRBD2. The junction had 2 bases not matched to a gene; V was cut back by 3 bases and J by 4 bases. The CDR3 extends over 14 amino acids. Germline V gene sequence: CDR1 KGHSH, CDR2 LQKENI. Written as DNA, the CDR3 is TGTGCCAGCTCACCTGGCGGGGGGGCAGATACGCAGTATTTT. This gives the protein CASSPGGGADTQYF.